Presented here are 24 T cell receptor beta chains from one specimen sequenced in a study of response to subunit inactivated influenza vaccine. TCRdb itself ran the RT-PCR reads through MiXCR, one entry per CDR3 protein. The table shows 700,000 to 900,000 distinct CDR3 sequences, with around 20% occurring only once. The sample was PBMCs from blood, taken more than 4 days after vaccination. These TCRs come from a man in his fifties or sixties who received an inactivated influenza vaccine.

This clonotype has only a few counts. The rearrangement uses TRBV6-2 or TRBV6-3 and TRBJ2-3, with D perhaps TRBD2 (6 bases). The V end was cut by 8 bases, the J end by 2 bases, with 17 bases between. Germline assignment: CDR1 MNHEY and CDR2 SVGEGT. The CDR3 has 15 amino acids. In DNA, the CDR3 is TGTGCCAGCTCCCTTGATAGCGGATTCACAGATACGCAGTATTTT. It translates to CASSLDSGFTDTQYF.

The V call is TRBV20-1, the J call TRBJ1-5; 11 nucleotides agree with TRBD1. CDR3 length: 15 residues. Germline assignment: CDR1 DFQATT and CDR2 SNEGSKA (reference sequence). Trimming took 5 bases from V and 3 from J; bases not matched to a gene: 6. This CDR3 reads CSALRTGGFNQPQHF. DNA of the CDR3: TGCAGTGCTCTCCGGACAGGGGGCTTCAATCAGCCCCAGCATTTT.

This clonotype showed up just a few times. This rearrangement joins TRBV5-1 to TRBJ2-2, with D maybe TRBD1 (6 bases). Germline CDR1 is SGHRS and CDR2 is YFSETQ. This CDR3 contains 15 residues. V was shortened by 9 bases and J by 5 bases, with 20 bases between the two germline ends. The CDR3 loop is CATKVGAGTTGELFF. Written as DNA, the CDR3 is TGCGCCACCAAGGTGGGGGCCGGTACGACCGGGGAGCTGTTTTTT.

The rearrangement links TRBV5-1 to TRBJ2-5; 7 bases agree with TRBD2. After removal of 4 bases from V and 4 bases from J, the junction contained 13 bases not matched to a gene. The CDR3 totals 16 residues. CDR1 and CDR2 from the germline V gene are SGHRS and YFSETQ. The CDR3 loop is CASSLHGRSRIETQYF. In DNA form, the CDR3 reads TGCGCCAGCAGCCTACACGGGAGGAGTAGGATAGAGACCCAGTACTTC.

This clonotype occurred a few times. CDR3 in amino acids: CASSYSLAGRETQYF. CDR3 DNA: TGTGCCAGCAGTTACTCGCTAGCGGGGAGAGAGACCCAGTACTTC. This chain connects TRBV6-5 to TRBJ2-5; 9 bases line up with TRBD2. The CDR3 contains 15 residues. The germline gives CDR1 MNHEY, CDR2 SVGAGI. V dropped 0 bases and J dropped 4; count of bases not matched to a gene: 3.

The sample holds many counts of this clonotype. V gene TRBV12-3 or TRBV12-4 combines with J gene TRBJ2-2; D remains unclear. With 7 bases removed from V and 2 bases from J, the gap between germline ends came to 8 bases. The CDR3 is 13 residues long. CDR3 in amino acids: CASIDGNTGELFF. CDR3 nucleotides: TGTGCCAGCATCGACGGTAACACCGGGGAGCTGTTTTTT.

The chain carries TRBV7-9 and TRBJ2-1; 8 bases are a match to TRBD1. V shed 6 bases and J 4 bases; nucleotides not matched to a gene: 11. The CDR3 totals 16 residues. The germline V gene encodes CDR1 SEHNR and CDR2 FQNEAQ (reference sequence). This CDR3 is CASSHHRGSFYNEQFF. DNA of the CDR3: TGTGCCAGCAGTCATCACAGGGGGTCGTTTTACAATGAGCAGTTCTTC.

This clonotype has a handful of counts. The chain carries TRBV5-1 and TRBJ2-3; D uncertain. Looked up from germline, CDR1 is SGHRS and CDR2 is YFSETQ. Trimming stripped 0 bases from V and 5 bases from J, with 13 bases between. This CDR3 is built from 15 residues. The CDR3 sequence is CASSLDSTVRDTQYF. CDR3 DNA: TGCGCCAGCAGCTTGGATTCTACAGTGAGAGATACGCAGTATTTT.

The chain couples TRBV20-1 to TRBJ2-4; a possible D gene is TRBD1 (7 bases). This CDR3 contains 14 residues. The germline V gene has CDR1 DFQATT and CDR2 SNEGSKA (reference sequence). V dropped 5 bases and J dropped 9 bases, with 20 bases sitting between them. The CDR3 spells CSASPGGPEGIQYF. The CDR3 DNA sequence: TGCAGTGCTTCCCCAGGGGGTCCGGAGGGCATTCAGTACTTC.

The V gene is TRBV7-2, the J gene TRBJ1-2; a possible D gene is TRBD1 (6 bases). Trimming took 5 bases from V and 5 from J, leaving 21 bases between them. Germline loops: CDR1 SGHTA, CDR2 FQGNSA. The length of the CDR3 is 16 residues. The CDR3 nucleotides read TGTGCCAGCAGCCTAGTGAAGGGGGGAGATTTGTATGGCTACACCTTC. Amino acids: CASSLVKGGDLYGYTF. The entire variable domain, with the rest obtained from reference TRBV7-2 and TRBJ1-2, is as follows: GAGVSQSPSNKVTEKGKDVELRCDPISGHTALYWYRQSLGQGLEFLIYFQGNSAPDKSGLPSDRFSAERTGGSVSTLTIQRTQQEDSAVYLCASSLVKGGDLYGYTFGSGTRLTVV.

This clonotype was detected only a few times. The rearrangement links TRBV12-3 or TRBV12-4 to TRBJ2-1; possibly TRBD1 for D (6 bases). This CDR3 contains 16 residues. Trimming shortened V by 2 bases and J by 2 bases, and 13 bases separated the two germline ends. CDR3 coding DNA: TGTGCCAGCAGTTTACCAGGGGCCTTAACCTACAATGAGCAGTTCTTC. It is translated as CASSLPGALTYNEQFF.

V gene TRBV28 combines with J gene TRBJ1-1, with 7 bases lining up with TRBD1. The CDR3 runs to 14 residues. V was clipped by 6 bases and J by 6 bases; unmatched bases: 10. Germline V gene data show CDR1 as MDHEN and CDR2 as SYDVKM. The CDR3 spells CASRIGQARAEAFF. CDR3 nucleotide sequence: TGTGCCAGCAGGATTGGACAGGCGCGGGCTGAAGCTTTCTTT.

This clonotype has just a few counts. The V call is TRBV4-3, the J call TRBJ2-7; 8 bases are a match to TRBD1. Germline loops: CDR1 LGHNA, CDR2 YSLEER. The CDR3 has 15 amino acids. V lost 4 bases and J lost 2; bases outside the gene matches: 7. CDR3 residues: CASSPGLGQAYEQYF. The CDR3 DNA follows: TGCGCCAGCAGCCCAGGATTGGGACAGGCCTACGAGCAGTACTTC.

This clonotype was observed a few times. This chain uses TRBV12-3 or TRBV12-4 with TRBJ2-7; D gene ambiguous. The CDR3 has 14 amino acids. The germline V and J ends were trimmed by 3 bases and 4 bases, with 13 bases remaining between them. The CDR3 sequence is CASSFGRAIYEQYF. CDR3 in DNA: TGTGCCAGCAGTTTTGGTCGGGCAATATACGAGCAGTACTTC.

This clonotype was observed many times. This sequence joins TRBV9 and TRBJ2-1; D is uncertain. V was trimmed by 3 bases and J by 3 bases, leaving 7 bases between them. The germline CDR1 and CDR2 sequences are SGDLS and YYNGEE. CDR3 size: 13 residues. The CDR3 region is CASSGRNYNEQFF. The CDR3 nucleotides are TGTGCCAGCAGCGGACGGAACTACAATGAGCAGTTCTTC. Supplemented by reference TRBV9 and TRBJ2-1, the full variable domain reads DSGVTQTPKHLITATGQRVTLRCSPRSGDLSVYWYQQSLDQGLQFLIQYYNGEERAKGNILERFSAQQFPDLHSELNLSSLELGDSALYFCASSGRNYNEQFFGPGTRLTVL.

In this sample, this clonotype turned up a few times. The chain joins TRBV5-1 to TRBJ2-1; D is perhaps TRBD2 (5 bases). The CDR3 is 17 residues long. The V gene's germline CDR1 is SGHRS and CDR2 YFSETQ. V lost 4 bases, J lost 7 bases, and 24 bases lay in between. The CDR3 nucleotides are TGCGCCAGCAGCCCCATGGCTACTAGGTTCATGGGGAATGAGCAGTTCTTC. Translation gives CASSPMATRFMGNEQFF.

This clonotype occurred a few times. The chain has TRBV7-6 and TRBJ2-7; TRBD1 might be the D (6 bases). Germline V CDR1 and CDR2: SGHVS, FNYEAQ. Trimming cost V 1 base and J 4 bases, with 17 bases left between them. The CDR3 totals 16 residues. This CDR3 is CASSLVGTPLVYEQYF. CDR3 bases: TGTGCCAGCAGCTTAGTAGGGACACCCCTCGTTTACGAGCAGTACTTC.

The chain joins TRBV7-6 to TRBJ2-5; D is undetermined. The CDR3 sequence is 14 residues long. The V gene's germline CDR1 is SGHVS and CDR2 FNYEAQ. V was trimmed by 2 bases and J by 1 base, leaving 8 bases between them. The chain's CDR3 is CASSLFGSQETQYF. In DNA, the CDR3 is TGTGCCAGCAGCTTATTCGGCTCCCAAGAGACCCAGTACTTC. Together with reference TRBV7-6 and TRBJ2-5, the CDR3 gives the full variable domain: GAGVSQSPRYKVTKRGQDVALRCDPISGHVSLYWYRQALGQGPEFLTYFNYEAQQDKSGLPNDRFSAERPEGSISTLTIQRTEQRDSAMYRCASSLFGSQETQYFGPGTRLLVL.

The rearrangement joins TRBV13 to TRBJ2-1, with 8 bases aligning to TRBD2. The CDR3 contains 15 residues. From germline, CDR1 is PRHDT and CDR2 FYEKMQ (reference sequence). Trimming at V came to 1 base and at J to 5 bases, leaving 4 bases not matched to a gene. The CDR3 DNA reads as TGTGCCAGCAGCTTAGCGGGGGGGCCCGACAATGAGCAGTTCTTC. It codes for CASSLAGGPDNEQFF.

In this sample, this clonotype turned up a few times. The rearrangement uses TRBV7-2 and TRBJ2-2; D gene uncertain. The CDR3 is 13 amino acids. CDR1 is SGHTA, CDR2 FQGNSA, per germline. V lost 5 bases, J lost 7 bases, and 11 bases lay in between. CDR3 residues: CASSKPGHGELFF. In nucleotides, the CDR3 is TGTGCCAGCAGCAAACCCGGGCACGGGGAGCTGTTTTTT.

V is TRBV29-1 and J is TRBJ2-7; 13 bases are shared with TRBD2. CDR3 length equals 18 residues. Trimming removed 0 bases from V and 1 base from J; junction bases left unmatched: 9. Per the germline V gene, CDR1 is SQVTM and CDR2 is ANQGSEA. The CDR3 DNA follows: TGCAGCGTTGAAGATCGTGGACTAGCGGGGGCCGGGTCCTACGAGCAGTACTTC. Its protein product is CSVEDRGLAGAGSYEQYF.

This clonotype has ten or more counts. The chain links TRBV29-1 to TRBJ1-2, with no clear D. Germline CDR1 is SQVTM and CDR2 is ANQGSEA. This CDR3 has 12 amino acids. Trimming took 6 bases from V and 8 from J, leaving 16 bases between them. Here the CDR3 reads CSVDPMTAGYTF. The CDR3 DNA is TGCAGCGTCGATCCGATGACTGCGGGCTACACCTTC.

This clonotype was observed a handful of times. For the CDR3, the DNA is TGTGCCAGCAGCATAGGGACAGCCACAGATACGCAGTATTTT. Translated: CASSIGTATDTQYF. This sequence joins TRBV12-3 or TRBV12-4 and TRBJ2-3; 7 bases agree with TRBD1. The CDR3 spans 14 residues. The V segment lost 6 bases and the J segment 2 bases; nucleotides outside the gene matches: 5.

V is TRBV5-1 and J is TRBJ2-7; TRBD1 is a possible D gene (5 bases). Deletions cut 0 bases from V and 6 bases from J, with 13 bases between. Germline CDR1 is SGHRS and CDR2 is YFSETQ. The CDR3 consists of 14 residues. This CDR3 reads CASSLDRTSSEQYF. The CDR3 nucleotides read TGCGCCAGCAGCTTGGACAGGACCTCGTCCGAGCAGTACTTC.